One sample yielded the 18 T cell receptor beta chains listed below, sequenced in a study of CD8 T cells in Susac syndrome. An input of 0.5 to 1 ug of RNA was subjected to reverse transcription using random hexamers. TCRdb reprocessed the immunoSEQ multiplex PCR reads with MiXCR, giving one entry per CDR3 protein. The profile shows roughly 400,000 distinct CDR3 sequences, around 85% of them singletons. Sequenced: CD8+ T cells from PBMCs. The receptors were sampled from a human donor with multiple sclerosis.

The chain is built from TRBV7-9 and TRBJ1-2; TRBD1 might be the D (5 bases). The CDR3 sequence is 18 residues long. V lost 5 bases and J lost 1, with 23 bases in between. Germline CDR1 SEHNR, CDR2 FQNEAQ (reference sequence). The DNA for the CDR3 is TGTGCCAGCAGCCCGGCCCTCCTCGACAGATCCTATAACTATGGCTACACCTTC. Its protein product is CASSPALLDRSYNYGYTF. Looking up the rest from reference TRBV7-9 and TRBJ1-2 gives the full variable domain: DTGVSQNPRHKITKRGQNVTFRCDPISEHNRLYWYRQTLGQGPEFLTYFQNEAQLEKSRLLSDRFSAERPKGSFSTLEIQRTEQGDSAMYLCASSPALLDRSYNYGYTFGSGTRLTVV.

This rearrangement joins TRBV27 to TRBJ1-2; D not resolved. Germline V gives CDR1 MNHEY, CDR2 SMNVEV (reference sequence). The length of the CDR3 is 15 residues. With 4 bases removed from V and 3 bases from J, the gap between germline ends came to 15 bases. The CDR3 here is CASSSSVTSHYGYTF. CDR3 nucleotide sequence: TGTGCCAGCAGTTCGTCCGTCACGAGTCACTATGGCTACACCTTC.

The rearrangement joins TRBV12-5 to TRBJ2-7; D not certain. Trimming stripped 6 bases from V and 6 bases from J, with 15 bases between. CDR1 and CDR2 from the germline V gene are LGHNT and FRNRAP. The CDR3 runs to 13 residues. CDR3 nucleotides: TGTGCTAGTGGCCTACCTACCTACGGCGAGCAGTACTTC. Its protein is CASGLPTYGEQYF.

For the CDR3, the DNA is TGCAGTGCTAGGAGCCCTGAGGTCTCCTACAATGAGCAGTTCTTC. It encodes CSARSPEVSYNEQFF. This sequence joins TRBV20-1 and TRBJ2-1; D call uncertain. Germline V gene lookup returns CDR1 DFQATT and CDR2 SNEGSKA (reference sequence). Trimming stripped 3 bases from V and 0 bases from J, with 12 bases between. The CDR3 is made up of 15 amino acids.

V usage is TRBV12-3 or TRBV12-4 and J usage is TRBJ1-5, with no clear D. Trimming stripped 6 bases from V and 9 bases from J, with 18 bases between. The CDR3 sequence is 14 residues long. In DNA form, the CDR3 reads TGTGCCAGCAGCATAATGCGGGGAGCAGGGCCCCAGCATTTT. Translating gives CASSIMRGAGPQHF.

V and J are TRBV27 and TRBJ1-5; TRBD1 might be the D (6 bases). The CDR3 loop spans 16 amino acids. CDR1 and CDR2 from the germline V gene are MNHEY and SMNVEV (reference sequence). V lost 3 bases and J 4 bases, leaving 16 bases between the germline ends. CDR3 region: CASSFRGTLPNQPQHF. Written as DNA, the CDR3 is TGTGCCAGCAGTTTCCGGGGGACATTACCGAATCAGCCCCAGCATTTT.

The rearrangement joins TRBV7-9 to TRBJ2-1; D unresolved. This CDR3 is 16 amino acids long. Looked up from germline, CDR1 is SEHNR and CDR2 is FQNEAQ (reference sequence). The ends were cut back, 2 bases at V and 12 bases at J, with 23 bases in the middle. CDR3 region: CASSLSSQRGEDGQFF. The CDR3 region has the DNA TGTGCCAGCAGCTTAAGTTCCCAGCGAGGAGAAGATGGGCAGTTCTTC.

CDR3 nucleotides: TGTGCCAGCAGCTCGGGTGGGGCTCAGCCCCAGCATTTT. Translated: CASSSGGAQPQHF. V and J are TRBV5-4 and TRBJ1-5; tentatively, D is TRBD1 (5 bases). The length of the CDR3 is 13 residues. The V gene's germline CDR1 is SGHNT and CDR2 YYREEE (reference sequence). Trimming cost V 3 bases and J 6 bases, with 10 bases left between them. Full variable domain (remainder filled in from reference TRBV5-4 and TRBJ1-5): ETGVTQSPTHLIKTRGQQVTLRCSSQSGHNTVSWYQQALGQGPQFIFQYYREEENGRGNFPPRFSGLQFPNYSSELNVNALELDDSALYLCASSSGGAQPQHFGDGTRLSIL.

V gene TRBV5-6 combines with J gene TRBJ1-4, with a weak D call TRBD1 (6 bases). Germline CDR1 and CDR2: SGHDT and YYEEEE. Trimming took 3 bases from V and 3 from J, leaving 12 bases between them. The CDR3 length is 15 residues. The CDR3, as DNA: TGTGCCAGCAGCTCAGAGACAGGTCCTAATGAAAAACTGTTTTTT. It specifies CASSSETGPNEKLFF. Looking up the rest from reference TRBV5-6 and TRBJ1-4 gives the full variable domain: DAGVTQSPTHLIKTRGQQVTLRCSPKSGHDTVSWYQQALGQGPQFIFQYYEEEERQRGNFPDRFSGHQFPNYSSELNVNALLLGDSALYLCASSSETGPNEKLFFGSGTQLSVL.

CDR3 bases: TGTGCCAGCACCCTCAGGGGGCAAGAGACCCAGTACTTC. As protein: CASTLRGQETQYF. The rearrangement uses TRBV6-1 and TRBJ2-5, with TRBD1 matching over 7 bases. After removal of 7 bases from V and 2 bases from J, the junction contained 4 bases not matched to a gene. Germline V lookup: CDR1 MNHNS, CDR2 SASEGT. The CDR3 length is 13 residues.

The CDR3 protein is CASSLRDRVLSNTGELFF. CDR3 bases: TGTGCCAGCAGTCTCCGGGACAGGGTTTTATCGAACACCGGGGAGCTGTTTTTT. The V and J genes are TRBV12-3 or TRBV12-4 and TRBJ2-2, with TRBD1 matching 9 bases. V was clipped by 5 bases and J by 0 bases; unmatched bases: 10. The CDR3 sequence is 18 residues long.

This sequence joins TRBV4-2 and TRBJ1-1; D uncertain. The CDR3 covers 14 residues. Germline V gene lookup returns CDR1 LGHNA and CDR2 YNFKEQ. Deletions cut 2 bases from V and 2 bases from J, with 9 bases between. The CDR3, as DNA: TGTGCCAGCAGCCAATTGCAGGATAACACTGAAGCTTTCTTT. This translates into CASSQLQDNTEAFF.

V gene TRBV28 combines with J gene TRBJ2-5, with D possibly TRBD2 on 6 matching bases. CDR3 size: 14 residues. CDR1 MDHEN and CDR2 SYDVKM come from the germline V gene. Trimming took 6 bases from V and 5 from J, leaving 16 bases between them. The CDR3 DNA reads TGTGCCAGCAGCCTTAAAAGACTAGGGGAGACCCAGTACTTC. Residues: CASSLKRLGETQYF.

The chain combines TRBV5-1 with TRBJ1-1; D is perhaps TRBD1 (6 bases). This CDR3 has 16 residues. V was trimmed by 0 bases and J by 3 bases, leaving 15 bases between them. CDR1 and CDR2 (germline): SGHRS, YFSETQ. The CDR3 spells CASSLVSQGQDTEAFF. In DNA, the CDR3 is TGCGCCAGCAGCTTGGTATCGCAGGGGCAGGACACTGAAGCTTTCTTT.

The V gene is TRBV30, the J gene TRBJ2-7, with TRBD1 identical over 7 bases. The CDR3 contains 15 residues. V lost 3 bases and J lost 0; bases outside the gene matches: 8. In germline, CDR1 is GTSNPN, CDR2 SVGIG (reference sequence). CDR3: CAWRDPGTVSYEQYF. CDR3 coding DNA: TGTGCCTGGAGAGATCCCGGGACAGTCTCCTACGAGCAGTACTTC.

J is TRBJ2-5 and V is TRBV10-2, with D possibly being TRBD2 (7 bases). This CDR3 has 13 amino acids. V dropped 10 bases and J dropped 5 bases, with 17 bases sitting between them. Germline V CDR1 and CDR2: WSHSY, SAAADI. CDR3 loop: CATTEGGAETQYF. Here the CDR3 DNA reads TGCGCCACCACAGAGGGGGGGGCCGAGACCCAGTACTTC.

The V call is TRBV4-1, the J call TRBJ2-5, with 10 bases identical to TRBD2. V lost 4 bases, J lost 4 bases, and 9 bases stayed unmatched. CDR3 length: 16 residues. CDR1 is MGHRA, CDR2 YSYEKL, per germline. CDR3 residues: CASSLSAGGLVETQYF. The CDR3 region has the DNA TGCGCCAGCAGCCTGTCAGCGGGGGGGCTGGTAGAGACCCAGTACTTC.

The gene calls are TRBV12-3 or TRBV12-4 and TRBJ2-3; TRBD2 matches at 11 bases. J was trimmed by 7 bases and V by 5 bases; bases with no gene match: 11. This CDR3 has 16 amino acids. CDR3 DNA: TGTGCCAGCAGTATGGATAGCGGGGGGGCTTTAAATACGCAGTATTTT. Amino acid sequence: CASSMDSGGALNTQYF.